This entry lists 3 T cell receptor beta chains sequenced from one sample in a study of cytomegalovirus exposure and HLA in healthy donors. PCR amplification relied on 60 Vbeta primers (plus 13 Jbeta primers). Data came from immunoSEQ multiplex PCR; TCRdb stores just in-frame clones and leaves some out. This sample has 90,000 to 110,000 clones, with less than 70% found just once. Material for sequencing was PBMCs. The origin of the receptors is a woman aged 70-85 years in good health and CMV-seropositive.

This clone has just a few counts. This chain joins TRBV29-1 and TRBJ2-5, with TRBD2 matching 14 bases. The CDR3 has 16 residues. Losses at the gene ends were 5 bases for V and 2 bases for J; bases not matched to a gene: 7. Germline CDR1 and CDR2: SQVTM and ANQGSEA. CDR3: CSVMIGTSGGQETQYF. Here the CDR3 DNA reads TGCAGCGTTATGATTGGGACTAGCGGGGGACAAGAGACCCAGTACTTC.

The V gene is TRBV13, the J gene TRBJ2-2; 10 nucleotides line up with TRBD2. The V segment lost 4 bases and the J segment 5 bases; nucleotides outside the gene matches: 4. Germline assignment: CDR1 PRHDT and CDR2 FYEKMQ (reference sequence). The CDR3 runs 15 residues. The CDR3 reads CASSSPTSGTGELFF. CDR3 bases: TGTGCCAGCAGCTCACCGACTAGCGGGACCGGGGAGCTGTTTTTT.

This clone was counted a few times. The gene calls are TRBV4-1 and TRBJ2-3; the match to TRBD2 covers 15 bases. V lost 5 bases to trimming and J lost 6 bases; unmatched junction nucleotides: 6. Germline values: CDR1 MGHRA, CDR2 YSYEKL. CDR3 length: 16 residues. This chain's CDR3 is CASSVRTSGGADTQYF. The DNA for the CDR3 is TGCGCCAGCAGCGTCCGGACTAGCGGGGGGGCTGATACGCAGTATTTT.